The 32 T cell receptor beta chains given below trace back to one sample, sequenced in a study of cytomegalovirus exposure and HLA in healthy donors. Produced via immunoSEQ multiplex PCR; TCRdb's table is partial and in-frame only. The sample has under 250,000 clones, more than 75% seen once; the top ten hold roughly 2%. The sample was PBMCs. The receptors were sampled from a woman in her late teens or twenties in good health and CMV-seropositive.

This chain links TRBV19 with TRBJ1-1; no reliable D call. Trimming took 3 bases from V and 3 from J, leaving 14 bases between them. Germline V gene sequence: CDR1 LNHDA, CDR2 SQIVND (reference sequence). There are 15 residues in the CDR3. The CDR3 loop is CASSISRGLDTEAFF. The CDR3, as DNA: TGTGCCAGTAGTATTTCTAGAGGGTTAGACACTGAAGCTTTCTTT.

J is TRBJ2-3 and V is TRBV4-1; 8 positions match TRBD2. Per germline, CDR1 MGHRA and CDR2 YSYEKL. The CDR3 is 16 amino acids. V dropped 1 base and J dropped 4; count of bases not matched to a gene: 7. CDR3 loop: CASSQGQREWADTQYF. The CDR3 DNA follows: TGCGCCAGCAGCCAAGGACAGCGGGAGTGGGCAGATACGCAGTATTTT.

The chain couples TRBV5-1 to TRBJ1-1, with 8 bases identical to TRBD1. The junction had 4 bases not matched to a gene; V was cut back by 0 bases and J by 3 bases. Per the germline V gene, CDR1 is SGHRS and CDR2 is YFSETQ. This CDR3 comprises 15 residues. In nucleotides, the CDR3 is TGCGCCAGCAGCTTGGAATCAGGGGGCTACACTGAAGCTTTCTTT. Its protein is CASSLESGGYTEAFF.

The chain carries TRBV27 and TRBJ2-5; 8 positions match TRBD2. The germline V gene encodes CDR1 MNHEY and CDR2 SMNVEV (reference sequence). CDR3 size: 16 residues. J gave up 2 bases and V 2 bases, and 7 bases lay outside the gene matches. This chain's CDR3 is CASSLGLAGFQETQYF. DNA of the CDR3: TGTGCCAGCAGTTTAGGTCTAGCGGGTTTTCAAGAGACCCAGTACTTC.

This chain uses TRBV7-3 with TRBJ2-1, with 11 bases lining up with TRBD2. Germline V lookup: CDR1 SGHTA, CDR2 FQGTGA. Unmatched junction bases numbered 11, after V lost 1 base and J lost 9 bases. This CDR3 is 17 amino acids long. CDR3 in amino acids: CASSLNPGLADSREQFF. The CDR3 DNA reads TGTGCCAGCAGCTTAAATCCGGGACTAGCGGACTCGCGTGAGCAGTTCTTC.

The chain combines TRBV5-6 with TRBJ1-2; TRBD1 is a possible D gene (5 bases). The CDR3 is 16 amino acids. From germline, CDR1 is SGHDT and CDR2 YYEEEE. Trimming left V 0 bases short and J 7 bases short, with 19 bases between. For the CDR3, the DNA is TGTGCCAGCAGCTTGGAACCATGGGGCCTCGAAGTTGGCTACACCTTC. It codes for CASSLEPWGLEVGYTF.

This clone appeared a few times. The gene calls are TRBV7-9 and TRBJ1-2; the match to TRBD1 covers 8 bases. This CDR3 has 14 residues. Per the germline V gene, CDR1 is SEHNR and CDR2 is FQNEAQ (reference sequence). The ends lost 1 base at V and 3 bases at J; junction bases unmatched: 1. CDR3 region: CASSLEQGDYGYTF. DNA of the CDR3: TGTGCCAGCAGCTTAGAACAGGGGGACTATGGCTACACCTTC. Drawing the rest from reference TRBV7-9 and TRBJ1-2, the complete variable domain is DTGVSQNPRHKITKRGQNVTFRCDPISEHNRLYWYRQTLGQGPEFLTYFQNEAQLEKSRLLSDRFSAERPKGSFSTLEIQRTEQGDSAMYLCASSLEQGDYGYTFGSGTRLTVV.

This chain links TRBV6-1 with TRBJ1-1; D is uncertain. Trimming cost V 3 bases and J 1 base, with 9 bases left between them. Germline loops: CDR1 MNHNS, CDR2 SASEGT. The CDR3 contains 14 residues. CDR3 coding DNA: TGTGCCAGCAGTGAGATGACTTGGAACACTGAAGCTTTCTTT. Residues: CASSEMTWNTEAFF.

This chain joins TRBV6-5 and TRBJ1-2, with a possible D match to TRBD1 (6 bases). This CDR3 has 13 amino acids. V was trimmed by 0 bases and J by 8 bases, leaving 10 bases between them. Germline CDR1 and CDR2: MNHEY and SVGAGI. CDR3 coding DNA: TGTGCCAGCAGTTACTCAAGGGGGAGCGGCTACACCTTC. It encodes CASSYSRGSGYTF.

CDR3 amino acids: CALSADTSTDTQYF. CDR3 coding DNA: TGTGCCCTCTCGGCGGACACTAGCACAGATACGCAGTATTTT. V and J are TRBV6-1 and TRBJ2-3, with D possibly TRBD1 on 5 matching bases. V was clipped by 11 bases and J by 0 bases, with 15 bases between them. Germline CDR1 MNHNS, CDR2 SASEGT. This CDR3 is built from 14 residues.

The chain joins TRBV30 to TRBJ2-2; D possibly corresponds to TRBD1 (5 bases). CDR3 size: 15 residues. The V and J ends lost 0 bases and 3 bases respectively, with 11 bases between them. The germline gives CDR1 GTSNPN, CDR2 SVGIG (reference sequence). CDR3 bases: TGTGCCTGGAGTGTTGGGATAGGGGACACCGGGGAGCTGTTTTTT. It is translated as CAWSVGIGDTGELFF.

The chain has TRBV5-1 and TRBJ1-2, with 11 bases that match TRBD1. The CDR3 loop spans 15 amino acids. The V and J ends lost 0 bases and 6 bases, in that order; junction bases with no gene match: 4. Germline CDR1 SGHRS, CDR2 YFSETQ. The CDR3 region is CASSLAVDRGHGYTF. CDR3 coding DNA: TGCGCCAGCAGCTTGGCCGTGGACAGGGGGCATGGCTACACCTTC.

This chain joins TRBV27 and TRBJ1-5; 9 nucleotides match TRBD1. The trim removed 5 bases at V and 2 bases at J, leaving 7 bases unmatched. The CDR3 covers 16 residues. Germline-derived CDR1 and CDR2 are MNHEY and SMNVEV (reference sequence). The CDR3, as DNA: TGTGCCAGCAGTCCATACAGGGGGCGACGCAATCAGCCCCAGCATTTT. It translates to CASSPYRGRRNQPQHF.

V gene TRBV4-2 combines with J gene TRBJ2-3; TRBD2 might be the D (5 bases). The V end was cut by 1 base, the J end by 0 bases, with 5 bases between. The germline V gene has CDR1 LGHNA and CDR2 YNFKEQ. The CDR3 contains 14 residues. The CDR3 sequence: CASSQGGSTDTQYF. The CDR3 nucleotides read TGTGCCAGCAGCCAAGGCGGGAGCACAGATACGCAGTATTTT.

There are many counts of this clone. The genes are TRBV18 and TRBJ1-2; D is unresolved. CDR3 length: 16 residues. With 1 base removed from V and 8 bases from J, the gap between germline ends came to 20 bases. Looked up from germline, CDR1 is KGHSH and CDR2 is LQKENI. CDR3 residues: CASSPLPTRAANGYTF. The CDR3 region has the DNA TGTGCCAGCTCACCACTCCCTACGAGAGCCGCTAACGGCTACACCTTC.

V usage is TRBV6-1 and J usage is TRBJ2-3; D might be TRBD2 (6 bases). The V and J ends lost 6 bases and 2 bases respectively, with 12 bases between them. The CDR3 contains 14 residues. Germline loops: CDR1 MNHNS, CDR2 SASEGT. CDR3 loop: CASSAWRDTDTQYF. The DNA for the CDR3 is TGTGCCAGCAGCGCCTGGCGGGACACAGATACGCAGTATTTT.

The gene calls are TRBV30 and TRBJ2-1, with 11 bases that match TRBD2. This CDR3 comprises 14 residues. The V and J ends lost 5 bases and 4 bases, in that order; junction bases with no gene match: 4. Germline V CDR1 and CDR2: GTSNPN, SVGIG (reference sequence). The CDR3 DNA sequence: TGTGCCTGGGAACTAGCGGGAGCATACAATGAGCAGTTCTTC. Its protein is CAWELAGAYNEQFF.

The chain combines TRBV5-1 with TRBJ2-7; maybe TRBD2 (5 bases). V dropped 1 base and J dropped 0 bases, with 14 bases sitting between them. This CDR3 contains 16 residues. The germline gives CDR1 SGHRS, CDR2 YFSETQ. The CDR3 coding sequence is TGCGCCAGCAGCTTGCCGAGGGCGGAAAGCTCCTACGAGCAGTACTTC. Its translation is CASSLPRAESSYEQYF.

V gene TRBV4-1 combines with J gene TRBJ2-2; D may be TRBD2 (6 bases). Germline CDR1 reads MGHRA; CDR2 reads YSYEKL. Trimming took off 0 bases at V and 3 bases at J, with 11 bases between the two ends. This CDR3 is built from 16 residues. The chain's CDR3 is CASSQEISGHTGELFF. For the CDR3, the DNA is TGCGCCAGCAGCCAAGAAATTAGCGGACACACCGGGGAGCTGTTTTTT.

CDR3 residues: CASSLAEGGKYF. The DNA of the CDR3 is TGTGCCAGCAGCTTAGCCGAGGGGGGGAAGTATTTT. The V and J genes are TRBV7-8 and TRBJ2-3; TRBD2 is a possible D gene (7 bases). The germline gives CDR1 SGHVS, CDR2 FQNEAQ. The CDR3 length is 12 residues. V was pared by 0 bases and J by 13 bases, with 11 bases between.

The V gene is TRBV5-5, the J gene TRBJ2-3; D possibly corresponds to TRBD1 (7 bases). Germline CDR1 SGHKS, CDR2 YYEKEE (reference sequence). CDR3 length: 13 residues. Trimming removed 3 bases at V and 5 bases at J, with 10 bases between. CDR3 bases: TGTGCCAGCAGCTCTCAGGGGGGAGATACGCAGTATTTT. Translation gives CASSSQGGDTQYF.

This clone was counted between two and nine times. A read error is possible here, since a much larger clone lies one base away. CDR3 region: CASSDLAGADTQYF. The DNA for the CDR3 is TGTGCCAGCAGTGACCTAGCGGGAGCAGATACGCAGTATTTT. The chain links TRBV6-4 to TRBJ2-3; 10 bases fit TRBD2. V was clipped by 2 bases and J by 4 bases; unmatched bases: 0. The CDR3 is made up of 14 amino acids. CDR1 is MRHNA and CDR2 is SNTAGT in the germline V gene.

The chain recombines TRBV20-1 with TRBJ1-1, with TRBD1 as a possible D gene (5 bases). This CDR3 contains 11 residues. V lost 2 bases and J 5 bases, leaving 6 bases between the germline ends. Germline V gene lookup returns CDR1 DFQATT and CDR2 SNEGSKA (reference sequence). CDR3 bases: TGCAGTGCTAGACACAGGACTGAAGCTTTCTTT. It translates to CSARHRTEAFF.

The chain recombines TRBV28 with TRBJ1-3; D remains unclear. The CDR3 sequence is 17 residues long. Germline CDR1 is MDHEN and CDR2 is SYDVKM. V lost 3 bases and J 1 base, leaving 16 bases between the germline ends. The CDR3 loop is CASSFIGPAHSGNTIYF. The CDR3 nucleotides are TGTGCCAGCAGTTTTATTGGGCCAGCTCATTCTGGAAACACCATATATTTT.

The chain links TRBV7-7 to TRBJ2-1, with D tentatively TRBD2 (5 bases). CDR1 is SSHAT and CDR2 is FNYEAQ in the germline V gene (reference sequence). The CDR3 has 13 amino acids. Trimming took off 5 bases at V and 6 bases at J, with 11 bases between the two ends. DNA of the CDR3: TGTGCCAGCAGCCCGTTCGAGGGCAATGAGCAGTTCTTC. Amino acids: CASSPFEGNEQFF.

This chain links TRBV5-1 with TRBJ1-2; the D gene is possibly TRBD1 (5 bases). Between the trimmed V and J ends, which lost 0 bases and 3 bases, there was a span of 12 bases. Germline loops: CDR1 SGHRS, CDR2 YFSETQ. The CDR3 runs to 15 residues. The CDR3 region is CASSLVAGIHYGYTF. The CDR3 DNA is TGCGCCAGCAGCTTGGTAGCAGGGATCCACTATGGCTACACCTTC.

J is TRBJ2-7 and V is TRBV4-1; 8 positions match TRBD2. Germline CDR1 is MGHRA and CDR2 is YSYEKL. The CDR3 length is 18 residues. V trimming: 0 bases; J trimming: 7 bases; junction bases outside the gene matches: 17. CDR3 coding DNA: TGCGCCAGCAGCCAAGATCCCCATGGGGTAGCGGGATCAGATGAGCAGTACTTC. Translated, it gives CASSQDPHGVAGSDEQYF.

This clone was detected once. In DNA form, the CDR3 reads TGTGCCAGCAGTCTCAGGGGGCGGAACACTGAAGCTTTCTTT. Translating gives CASSLRGRNTEAFF. V is TRBV6-5 and J is TRBJ1-1, with 8 bases aligning to TRBD1. Germline CDR1 reads MNHEY; CDR2 reads SVGAGI. V lost 5 bases, J lost 1 base, and 3 bases stayed unmatched. The CDR3 has 14 residues.

This clone was observed once. The chain couples TRBV27 to TRBJ2-7, with D possibly matching TRBD2 (7 bases). V was cut by 2 bases and J by 3 bases, with 20 bases left in between. CDR1 is MNHEY and CDR2 is SMNVEV in the germline V gene (reference sequence). This CDR3 contains 17 residues. The CDR3 DNA sequence: TGTGCCAGCAGTTTAACTATCCGAGGGGGGGAGAACTACGAGCAGTACTTC. Its translation: CASSLTIRGGENYEQYF.

This chain connects TRBV30 to TRBJ1-1; TRBD1 agrees at 7 bases. This CDR3 is built from 13 residues. After removal of 4 bases from V and 4 bases from J, the junction contained 6 bases not matched to a gene. CDR1 and CDR2 (germline): GTSNPN, SVGIG (reference sequence). CDR3 amino acids: CAWNPTGSTEAFF. For the CDR3, the DNA is TGTGCCTGGAATCCGACAGGGTCCACTGAAGCTTTCTTT.

The chain employs TRBV5-1 and TRBJ2-3; no reliable D call. Trimming stripped 0 bases from V and 0 bases from J, with 5 bases between. The germline CDR1 and CDR2 sequences are SGHRS and YFSETQ. The CDR3 has 14 residues. This CDR3 is CASSLVVSTDTQYF. Here the CDR3 DNA reads TGCGCCAGCAGCTTGGTCGTTAGCACAGATACGCAGTATTTT.

Of note for this clone: One junction end disagrees with the germline gene, perhaps due to a read error. The J gene is TRBJ2-7, the V gene TRBV5-1; 9 nucleotides align to TRBD1. CDR1 and CDR2 (germline): SGHRS, YFSETQ. This CDR3 has 17 amino acids. The CDR3 loop is CASSLGGPSTGGDEQYF. The CDR3 region has the DNA TGCGCCAGCAGTTTGGGGGGTCCCTCGACAGGGGGAGACGAGCAGTACTTC.